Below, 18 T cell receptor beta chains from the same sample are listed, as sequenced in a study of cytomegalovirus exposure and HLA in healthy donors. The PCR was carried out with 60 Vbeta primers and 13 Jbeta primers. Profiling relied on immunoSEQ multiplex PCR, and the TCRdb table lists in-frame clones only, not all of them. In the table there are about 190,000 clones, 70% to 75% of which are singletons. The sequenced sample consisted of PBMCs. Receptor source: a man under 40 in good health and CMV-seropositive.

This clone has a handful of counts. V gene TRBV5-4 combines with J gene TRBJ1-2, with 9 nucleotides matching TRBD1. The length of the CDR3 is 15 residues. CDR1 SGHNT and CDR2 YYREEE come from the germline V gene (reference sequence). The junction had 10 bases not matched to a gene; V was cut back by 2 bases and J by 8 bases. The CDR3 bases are TGTGCCAGCAGCTTACTGACCGGGACAGGGCGAGGCTACACCTTC. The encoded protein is CASSLLTGTGRGYTF.

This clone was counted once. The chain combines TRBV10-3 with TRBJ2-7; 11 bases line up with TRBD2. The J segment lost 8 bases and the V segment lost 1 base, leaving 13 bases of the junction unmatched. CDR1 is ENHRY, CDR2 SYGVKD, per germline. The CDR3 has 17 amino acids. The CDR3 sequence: CAISEYTLLAGGNKQYF. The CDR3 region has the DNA TGTGCCATCAGTGAGTACACCCTCCTAGCGGGGGGCAACAAGCAGTACTTC.

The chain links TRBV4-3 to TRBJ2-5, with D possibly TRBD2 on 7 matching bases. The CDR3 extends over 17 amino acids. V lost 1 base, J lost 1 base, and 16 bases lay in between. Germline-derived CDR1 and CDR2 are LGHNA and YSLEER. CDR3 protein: CASSQGGGVGGQETQYF. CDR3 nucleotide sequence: TGCGCCAGCAGCCAAGGAGGGGGGGTAGGGGGCCAAGAGACCCAGTACTTC.

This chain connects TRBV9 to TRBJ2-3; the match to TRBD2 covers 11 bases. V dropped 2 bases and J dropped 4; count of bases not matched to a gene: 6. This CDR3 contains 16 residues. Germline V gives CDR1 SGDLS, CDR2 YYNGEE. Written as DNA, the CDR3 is TGTGCCAGCAGCGTCGCTAGCGGGGGGACTGCAGATACGCAGTATTTT. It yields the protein CASSVASGGTADTQYF.

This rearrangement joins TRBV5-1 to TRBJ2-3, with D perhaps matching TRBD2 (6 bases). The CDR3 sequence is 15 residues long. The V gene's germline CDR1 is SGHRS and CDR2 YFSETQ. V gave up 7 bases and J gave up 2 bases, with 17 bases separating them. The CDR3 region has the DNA TGCGCCAGCTTATATAGCGGAACCCCCACAGATACGCAGTATTTT. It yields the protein CASLYSGTPTDTQYF.

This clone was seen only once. CDR3 coding DNA: TGTGCCAGTAGTATAGTGAAACACCCTGGAAACACCATATATTTT. Protein sequence: CASSIVKHPGNTIYF. The V call is TRBV19, the J call TRBJ1-3; D not resolved. CDR3 size: 15 residues. V lost 1 base and J lost 2, with 9 bases in between. Germline V gene data show CDR1 as LNHDA and CDR2 as SQIVND (reference sequence). Full variable domain (rest looked up from reference TRBV19 and TRBJ1-3): DGGITQSPKYLFRKEGQNVTLSCEQNLNHDAMYWYRQDPGQGLRLIYYSQIVNDFQKGDIAEGYSVSREKKESFPLTVTSAQKNPTAFYLCASSIVKHPGNTIYFGEGSWLTVV.

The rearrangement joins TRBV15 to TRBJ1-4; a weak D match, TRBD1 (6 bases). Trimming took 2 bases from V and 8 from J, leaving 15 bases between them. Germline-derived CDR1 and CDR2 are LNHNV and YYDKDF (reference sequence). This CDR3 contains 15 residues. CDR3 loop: CATSRTRGGGEKLFF. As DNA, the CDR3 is TGTGCCACCAGCAGAACTAGGGGGGGAGGAGAAAAACTGTTTTTT.

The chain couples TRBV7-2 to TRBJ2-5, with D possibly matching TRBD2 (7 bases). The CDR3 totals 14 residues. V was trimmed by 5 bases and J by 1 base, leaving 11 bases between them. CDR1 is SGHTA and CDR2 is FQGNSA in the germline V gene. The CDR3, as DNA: TGTGCCAGCAGCCGCGGGGGCAGCCAAGAGACCCAGTACTTC. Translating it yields CASSRGGSQETQYF.

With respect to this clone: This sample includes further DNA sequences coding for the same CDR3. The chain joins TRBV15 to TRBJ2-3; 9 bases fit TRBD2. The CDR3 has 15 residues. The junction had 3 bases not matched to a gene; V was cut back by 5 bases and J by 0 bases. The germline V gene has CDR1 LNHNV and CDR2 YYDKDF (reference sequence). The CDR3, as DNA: TGTGCCACCAGCGGTGGGACTAGCAGCACAGATACGCAGTATTTT. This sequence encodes CATSGGTSSTDTQYF. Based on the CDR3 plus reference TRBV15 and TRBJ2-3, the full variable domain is DAMVIQNPRYQVTQFGKPVTLSCSQTLNHNVMYWYQQKSSQAPKLLFHYYDKDFNNEADTPDNFQSRRPNTSFCFLDIRSPGLGDTAMYLCATSGGTSSTDTQYFGPGTRLTVL.

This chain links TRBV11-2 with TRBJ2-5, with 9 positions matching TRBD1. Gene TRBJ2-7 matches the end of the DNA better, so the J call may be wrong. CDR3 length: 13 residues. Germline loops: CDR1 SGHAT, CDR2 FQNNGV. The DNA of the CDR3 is TGTGCCAGCAGCCCCGGGACAGGGTCCGAGCAGTACTTC. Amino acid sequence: CASSPGTGSEQYF.

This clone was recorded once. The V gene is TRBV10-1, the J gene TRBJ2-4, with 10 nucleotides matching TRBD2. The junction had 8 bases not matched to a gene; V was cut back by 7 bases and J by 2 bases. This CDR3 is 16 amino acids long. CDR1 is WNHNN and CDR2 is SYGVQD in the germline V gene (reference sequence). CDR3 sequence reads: CASKGLALVTKNIQYF. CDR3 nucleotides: TGCGCCAGCAAGGGACTAGCGTTAGTGACCAAAAACATTCAGTACTTC.

In DNA, the CDR3 is TGTGCCAGCAGTTTAAACCCCGGAGGGCTTACCGACGAGCAGTACTTC. Amino acid sequence: CASSLNPGGLTDEQYF. The V call is TRBV28, the J call TRBJ2-7, with D tentatively TRBD2 (6 bases). Trimming stripped 2 bases from V and 5 bases from J, with 19 bases between. This CDR3 is built from 16 residues. Germline V CDR1 and CDR2: MDHEN, SYDVKM.

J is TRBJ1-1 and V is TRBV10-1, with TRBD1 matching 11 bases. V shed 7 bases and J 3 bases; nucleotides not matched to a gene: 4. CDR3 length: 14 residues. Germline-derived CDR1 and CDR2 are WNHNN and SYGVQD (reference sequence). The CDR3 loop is CASKGQGDDTEAFF. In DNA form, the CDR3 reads TGCGCCAGCAAGGGACAGGGGGATGACACTGAAGCTTTCTTT.

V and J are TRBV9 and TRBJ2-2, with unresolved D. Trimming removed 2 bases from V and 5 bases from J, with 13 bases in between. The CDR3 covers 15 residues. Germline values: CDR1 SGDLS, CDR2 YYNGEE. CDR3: CASSVSSVGTGELFF. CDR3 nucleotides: TGTGCCAGCAGCGTTAGCTCCGTTGGGACCGGGGAGCTGTTTTTT.

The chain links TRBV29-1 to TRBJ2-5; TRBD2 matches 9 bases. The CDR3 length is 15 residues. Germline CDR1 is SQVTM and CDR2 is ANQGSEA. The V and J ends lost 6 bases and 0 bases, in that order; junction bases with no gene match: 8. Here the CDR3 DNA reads TGCAGCGTCACTAGCGGGTCGGGGTACCAAGAGACCCAGTACTTC. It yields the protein CSVTSGSGYQETQYF. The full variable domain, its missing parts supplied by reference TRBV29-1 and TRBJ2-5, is SAVISQKPSRDICQRGTSLTIQCQVDSQVTMMFWYRQQPGQSLTLIATANQGSEATYESGFVIDKFPISRPNLTFSTLTVSNMSPEDSSIYLCSVTSGSGYQETQYFGPGTRLLVL.

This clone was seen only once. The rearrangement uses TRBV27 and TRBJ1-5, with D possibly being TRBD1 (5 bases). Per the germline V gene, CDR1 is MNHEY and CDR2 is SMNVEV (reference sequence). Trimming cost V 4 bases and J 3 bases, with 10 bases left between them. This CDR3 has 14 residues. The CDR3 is CASSSSGLNQPQHF. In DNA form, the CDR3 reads TGTGCCAGCAGTTCGTCGGGACTCAATCAGCCCCAGCATTTT.

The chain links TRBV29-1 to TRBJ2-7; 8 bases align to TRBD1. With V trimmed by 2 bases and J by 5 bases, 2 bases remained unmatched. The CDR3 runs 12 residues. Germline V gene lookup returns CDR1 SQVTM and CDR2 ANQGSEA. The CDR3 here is CSVESDRDEQYF. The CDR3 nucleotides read TGCAGCGTTGAATCGGACAGGGACGAGCAGTACTTC.

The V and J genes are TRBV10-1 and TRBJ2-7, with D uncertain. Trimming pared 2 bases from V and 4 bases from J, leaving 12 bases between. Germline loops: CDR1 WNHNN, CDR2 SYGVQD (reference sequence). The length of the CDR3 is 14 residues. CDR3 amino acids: CASSEQLSIYEQYF. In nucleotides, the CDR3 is TGCGCCAGCAGTGAGCAACTTTCAATATACGAGCAGTACTTC.